This T cell receptor (beta chain) was captured in a study of cytomegalovirus exposure and HLA in healthy donors (dated by TCRdb to 2016 to 2017). With regard to the full study: According to a later analysis, one platform produced both the 110 or so validation repertoires and the approximately 670 repertoires of the first cohort. The study aimed to test whether signatures of past pathogen exposure could be identified by cataloging public T cell receptors. In addition to the first cohort of roughly 670 subjects, a separate validation cohort of 120 different subjects was used. The study combined high-throughput TCR immunosequencing, statistical association of individual TCRs with disease status, and machine learning to predict cytomegalovirus infection status. Beyond this particular receptor, the publication reports: While some public TCRs were present in many individuals, most TCR sequences turned up only very rarely across donors. A later analysis had no HLA typing for the validation cohort, so co-occurrence there was scored across all 120 repertoires. According to the authors, the approach could potentially be generalized to other disease states and immunological phenotypes. Subsequent analysis determined that TCRs grouped into clusters in the first cohort also showed a tendency toward co-occurrence across the roughly 110 validation repertoires, and approximately 93% of cluster scores exceeded 0. Cytomegalovirus status was reported to be diagnosed by the classifier with high specificity and sensitivity in both the original and validation cohorts. In vitro tests confirmed that a few of the cytomegalovirus-associated TCR beta chains recognize cytomegalovirus antigens. The study listed 150 to 200 TCR beta chains as associated with cytomegalovirus.

Points on this clone: No cognate antigen has been identified for it. Base qualities are not at hand, and no much larger clone is one base apart.

Separate from the approximately 700-subject first cohort, the validation cohort of about 110 subjects was the group to which the donors belonged. Library preparation used the immunoSEQ multiplex PCR assay. The authors' analysis ran thus. A statistical classification framework was built for diagnosing cytomegalovirus status from the catalog of TCR beta chain sequences. TCRdb limited this immuneACCESS table to in-frame rearrangements with V and J called. A share of clones is missing; checked studies link under half to unresolved V genes, and the rest is unexplained. The DNA was the basis for D and trimming; V, J and clone size are from that table. The sample table lists 100,000 to 150,000 clones, roughly nine tenths of them with a count of one. Roughly 1.2% of the sample rests with the top ten. Cut back by 6 bases and 7 bases, the V and J ends lie 12 bases apart. Including the terminal cysteine and phenylalanine, the CDR3 comprises 12 residues. The CDR3 DNA has 36 bases and is translated from base 1. The germline V gene provides CDR1 SNHLY and CDR2 FYNNEI.

The receptor comes from a woman aged 18-29 years in good health and CMV-seronegative. Here the chain combines TRBV2 and TRBJ1-2; TRBD1 is a weak D gene call, 6 bases matching. The sequencing input was PBMCs. The CDR3 reads CASRQGTRGYTF. Here is the DNA: TGTGCCAGCAGGCAGGGGACCCGTGGCTACACCTTC.